The 21 T cell receptor beta chains reported below all come from one sample, sequenced in a study of blood T cell repertoires in COVID-19. Here immunoSEQ multiplex PCR was the method, and the copy in TCRdb shows in-frame clones only, minus some. The table includes around 180,000 clones, about 82% detected once. The sample taken for sequencing was peripheral blood. The receptors originated from a woman in her 30s with acute or convalescent COVID-19.

This clone was seen once. The V call is TRBV4-2, the J call TRBJ2-7, with TRBD2 identical over 9 bases. The CDR3 loop spans 16 amino acids. The germline gives CDR1 LGHNA, CDR2 YNFKEQ. Trimming cost V 0 bases and J 1 base; bases outside gene matches: 4. The CDR3 DNA reads TGTGCCAGCAGCCAAGATCGCAGCGGGAGGTCCTACGAGCAGTACTTC. It yields the protein CASSQDRSGRSYEQYF.

The chain carries TRBV11-3 and TRBJ2-1, with D perhaps TRBD2 (6 bases). Trimming took off 5 bases at V and 0 bases at J, with 11 bases between the two ends. The germline V gene encodes CDR1 SGHNT and CDR2 YENEEA. The CDR3 is made up of 15 amino acids. The chain's CDR3 is CASSQGLRSYNEQFF. The CDR3 coding sequence is TGTGCCAGCAGCCAGGGACTCCGCTCCTACAATGAGCAGTTCTTC.

The V and J genes are TRBV7-2 and TRBJ2-7, with D possibly being TRBD2 (6 bases). The CDR3 consists of 16 residues. V gave up 11 bases and J gave up 2 bases, with 25 bases separating them. Germline loops: CDR1 SGHTA, CDR2 FQGNSA. The CDR3 protein is CASRGRGAEGTYEQYF. In nucleotides, the CDR3 is TGTGCCTCCCGAGGGCGGGGCGCCGAGGGGACCTACGAGCAGTACTTC.

The J gene is TRBJ1-1, the V gene TRBV5-1; weak D call: TRBD1 (6 bases). In germline, CDR1 is SGHRS, CDR2 YFSETQ. This CDR3 is 16 amino acids long. V shed 0 bases and J shed 1 base, with 13 bases lying between them. Here the CDR3 reads CASSLDQGLSNTEAFF. CDR3 coding DNA: TGCGCCAGCAGCTTGGACCAGGGGCTATCGAACACTGAAGCTTTCTTT.

This chain joins TRBV3-1 (or the pseudogene TRBV3-2) and TRBJ2-7; no firm D call. Looked up from germline, CDR1 is LGHDT and CDR2 is YNNKEL (reference sequence). Trimming cost V 5 bases and J 6 bases, with 20 bases left between them. CDR3 length: 15 residues. CDR3 sequence: CASSEAMSPRLEQYF. DNA for the CDR3: TGTGCCAGCAGCGAAGCTATGTCCCCCCGCCTCGAGCAGTACTTC.

This rearrangement joins TRBV15 to TRBJ1-5; a weak D match, TRBD1 (6 bases). This CDR3 is built from 13 residues. V lost 4 bases to trimming and J lost 4 bases, with 8 bases between them. Germline CDR1 is LNHNV and CDR2 is YYDKDF (reference sequence). The CDR3: CATSMQGNQPQHF. The CDR3 DNA follows: TGTGCCACCAGCATGCAGGGGAATCAGCCCCAGCATTTT.

The CDR3 here is CASSNRDRGNSPLHF. The CDR3, as DNA: TGCGCCAGCAGCAACCGGGACAGGGGGAATTCACCCCTCCACTTT. This sequence joins TRBV4-1 and TRBJ1-6; TRBD1 matches 11 bases. This CDR3 comprises 15 residues. V gave up 5 bases and J gave up 7 bases; unmatched junction bases: 4. Germline CDR1 is MGHRA and CDR2 is YSYEKL.

This rearrangement joins TRBV19 to TRBJ2-2, with TRBD2 identical over 9 bases. CDR3 length: 15 residues. Germline V gene data show CDR1 as LNHDA and CDR2 as SQIVND (reference sequence). J lost 5 bases, V lost 5 bases, and 6 bases had no gene match. The CDR3, as DNA: TGTGCCAGTAGTGAAAGCGGGAGGCGGACCGGGGAGCTGTTTTTT. Translated, it gives CASSESGRRTGELFF.

Comments on this clone: This same CDR3 is encoded by further DNA sequences in the sample. This chain uses TRBV27 with TRBJ1-5; D remains ambiguous. Germline V gives CDR1 MNHEY, CDR2 SMNVEV (reference sequence). This CDR3 spans 13 amino acids. Trimming removed 3 bases from V and 0 bases from J, with 3 bases in between. The CDR3 loop is CASSFYSNQPQHF. The DNA for the CDR3 is TGTGCCAGCAGTTTTTATAGCAATCAGCCCCAGCATTTT.

V gene TRBV28 combines with J gene TRBJ1-2; 7 bases line up with TRBD1. The germline V gene encodes CDR1 MDHEN and CDR2 SYDVKM. V shed 3 bases and J 4 bases; nucleotides not matched to a gene: 2. CDR3 length equals 13 residues. DNA of the CDR3: TGTGCCAGCAGTTTGACAGGGCCCTATGGCTACACCTTC. Protein product: CASSLTGPYGYTF.

This clone was picked up one time. This rearrangement joins TRBV11-2 to TRBJ2-1, with 7 nucleotides matching TRBD1. The junction had 10 bases not matched to a gene; V was cut back by 6 bases and J by 2 bases. The CDR3 totals 16 residues. Germline values: CDR1 SGHAT, CDR2 FQNNGV. CDR3 protein: CASRGYRDSPYNEQFF. Here the CDR3 DNA reads TGTGCCAGCAGGGGTTACCGGGACAGTCCCTACAATGAGCAGTTCTTC.

V and J are TRBV18 and TRBJ1-1; D may be TRBD1 (5 bases). The CDR3 loop spans 12 amino acids. Deletions cut 3 bases from V and 10 bases from J, with 12 bases between. From germline, CDR1 is KGHSH and CDR2 LQKENI. The CDR3 nucleotides read TGTGCCAGCTCACCTCAGGGAATCCCAGCTTTCTTT. Its protein product is CASSPQGIPAFF.

In DNA, the CDR3 is TGTGCCAGTAAGACAGACGCTCCGAACACTGAAGCTTTCTTT. Translating gives CASKTDAPNTEAFF. The chain has TRBV19 and TRBJ1-1; TRBD1 is a possible D gene (5 bases). Trimming removed 7 bases at V and 1 base at J, with 13 bases between. Germline CDR1 reads LNHDA; CDR2 reads SQIVND (reference sequence). This CDR3 contains 14 residues.

J is TRBJ2-5 and V is TRBV13; TRBD1 matches 10 bases. V gave up 5 bases and J gave up 4 bases; unmatched junction bases: 13. The CDR3 is 17 residues long. Germline CDR1 reads PRHDT; CDR2 reads FYEKMQ (reference sequence). The CDR3 sequence: CASSPVPMTGGGETQYF. CDR3 coding DNA: TGTGCCAGCAGCCCCGTTCCTATGACAGGGGGCGGAGAGACCCAGTACTTC.

The CDR3 region is CASSPQSSGSIYEQYF. CDR3 nucleotides: TGTGCCAGCTCACCACAATCTAGCGGGAGTATCTACGAGCAGTACTTC. V and J are TRBV18 and TRBJ2-7; 10 nucleotides agree with TRBD2. Losses at the gene ends were 1 base for V and 3 bases for J; bases not matched to a gene: 6. The CDR3 sequence is 16 residues long. CDR1 is KGHSH and CDR2 is LQKENI in the germline V gene.

The chain combines TRBV3-1 (or the pseudogene TRBV3-2) with TRBJ1-2, with TRBD1 matching over 7 bases. This CDR3 is built from 13 residues. The germline CDR1 and CDR2 sequences are LGHDT and YNNKEL (reference sequence). Trimming took 6 bases from V and 7 from J; bases not matched to a gene: 8. CDR3: CASRNRQGAGYTF. Here the CDR3 DNA reads TGTGCCAGCAGGAATCGACAGGGCGCTGGCTACACCTTC.

This CDR3 is CASSLVAGNTIYF. CDR3 DNA sequence: TGTGCCAGCAGTTTGGTAGCAGGAAACACCATATATTTT. The gene calls are TRBV12-3 or TRBV12-4 and TRBJ1-3; no clear D. Trimming stripped 3 bases from V and 4 bases from J, with 7 bases between. The CDR3 extends over 13 amino acids.

The genes are TRBV7-2 and TRBJ2-4, with TRBD2 matching over 10 bases. CDR3 length: 18 residues. Germline V gene sequence: CDR1 SGHTA, CDR2 FQGNSA. V lost 5 bases and J lost 1; bases outside the gene matches: 11. DNA for the CDR3: TGTGCCAGCAGCGGCGGGGTAGCGGGGGGCCCCGCCAAAAACATTCAGTACTTC. Its translation: CASSGGVAGGPAKNIQYF.

V usage is TRBV7-3 and J usage is TRBJ1-6; D uncertain. Per the germline V gene, CDR1 is SGHTA and CDR2 is FQGTGA. The ends were cut back, 8 bases at V and 6 bases at J, with 11 bases in the middle. The length of the CDR3 is 13 residues. The CDR3 DNA is TGTGCCAGCTCTGACACCCGTAATTCACCCCTCCACTTT. Residues: CASSDTRNSPLHF. The entire variable domain, with the rest obtained from reference TRBV7-3 and TRBJ1-6, is as follows: GAGVSQTPSNKVTEKGKYVELRCDPISGHTALYWYRQSLGQGPEFLIYFQGTGAADDSGLPNDRFFAVRPEGSVSTLKIQRTERGDSAVYLCASSDTRNSPLHFGNGTRLTVT.

V gene TRBV27 combines with J gene TRBJ2-3, with D maybe TRBD1 (6 bases). Germline values: CDR1 MNHEY, CDR2 SMNVEV (reference sequence). The CDR3 is 13 amino acids. With 6 bases removed from V and 4 bases from J, the gap between germline ends came to 11 bases. The CDR3 region has the DNA TGTGCCAGCAGACCACAGGGCTCAGATACGCAGTATTTT. It yields the protein CASRPQGSDTQYF.

The CDR3 protein is CASSPRDRGSSYNEQFF. Written as DNA, the CDR3 is TGTGCCAGCAGCCCCCGGGACAGGGGGAGCTCCTACAATGAGCAGTTCTTC. J is TRBJ2-1 and V is TRBV7-7; 11 bases agree with TRBD1. The CDR3 totals 17 residues. With V trimmed by 5 bases and J by 0 bases, 6 bases remained unmatched. CDR1 SSHAT and CDR2 FNYEAQ come from the germline V gene (reference sequence).